This TCR beta chain was sequenced during a study of human CD8 memory T cell subsets. General observations from the study: It was suggested by Chao1 estimates that stem-like memory T cells were more diverse than precursor exhausted T cells. Between stem-like memory and precursor exhausted T cell repertoires, overlap was minimal.

By UMI-labeled 5' RACE, the TCR beta libraries were made. For each CDR3 protein, TCRdb gives one entry from its re-call of the 5' RACE reads, without DNA. This sample's table has about 10,000 distinct CDR3 sequences. From germline, CDR1 is MGHRA and CDR2 YSYEKL. The CDR3 is 14 amino acids. As for this clonotype: Its antigen is not known.

The TSTEM subset meant CD8+ memory cells that were CCR7+, PD-1- and TIGIT-. Magnetic separation of the negative type served to enrich total CD8+ T cells. The rearrangement joins TRBV4-1 to TRBJ2-1. This clonotype originated in a human donor in good health. The sample was CD8+ stem-like memory T cells (TSCM and TCM) sorted from PBMCs. Described subset: stem-like memory CD8 T cells (TSTEM), CCR7+ PD-1- TIGIT-. CDR3 in amino acids: CASSQVGLYNEQFF.